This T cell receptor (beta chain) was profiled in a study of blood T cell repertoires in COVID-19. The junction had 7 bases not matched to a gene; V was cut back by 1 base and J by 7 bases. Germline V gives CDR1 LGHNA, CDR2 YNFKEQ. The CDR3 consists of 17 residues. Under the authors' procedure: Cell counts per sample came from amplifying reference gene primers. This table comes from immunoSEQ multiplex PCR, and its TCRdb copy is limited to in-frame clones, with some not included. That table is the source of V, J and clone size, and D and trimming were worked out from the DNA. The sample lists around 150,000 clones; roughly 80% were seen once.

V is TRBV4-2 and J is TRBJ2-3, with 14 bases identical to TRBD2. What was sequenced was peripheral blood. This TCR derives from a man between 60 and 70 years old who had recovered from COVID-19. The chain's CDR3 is CASSQVGTSGGQYTQYF. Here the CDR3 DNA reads TGTGCCAGCAGCCAAGTCGGGACTAGCGGGGGCCAGTATACGCAGTATTTT.